This TCR beta chain was captured by sequencing in a study of cytomegalovirus exposure and HLA in healthy donors. With 60 Vbeta and 13 Jbeta primers, the PCR was carried out. Repertoires were generated with immunoSEQ multiplex PCR, while TCRdb's copy carries only in-frame clones and drops some. This table holds under 200,000 clones, around nine tenths found once. The CDR3 spans 12 residues. The V gene lost 4 bases and the J gene lost 1 base, with 5 bases spanning the gap. From germline, CDR1 is SGHVS and CDR2 FQNEAQ. Points from the study as a whole: Later analysis identified 16,000 or so TCR beta sequences associated with HLA alleles, using a false discovery rate threshold of 0.05. Excluded were some V segments that proved indistinguishable, including TRBV6-2 and TRBV6-3.

Concerning this clone itself: Its antigen is not identified.

The source material was PBMCs. V usage is TRBV7-8 and J usage is TRBJ2-7, with D unclear. This clonotype was obtained from a woman under 30 in good health and CMV-seronegative. CDR3: CASSYRSYEQYF. CDR3 nucleotides: TGTGCCAGCAGCTACAGATCCTACGAGCAGTACTTC.